This T cell receptor beta chain emerged from a study of cytomegalovirus exposure and HLA in healthy donors. On this clone: What it recognizes is unknown.

The study ran its PCR with 60 Vbeta and 13 Jbeta primers. Profiling relied on immunoSEQ multiplex PCR, and the TCRdb table lists in-frame clones only, not all of them. Seen here are about 83,000 clones, 75% to 85% observed once, and the top ten hold 1.5% to 2%. Everyone who donated was a healthy bone marrow donor. The CDR3 has 14 amino acids. The V end lost 4 bases, the J end lost 1 base, and 13 bases lay between the germline ends. CDR1 and CDR2 from the germline V gene are SQVTM and ANQGSEA. Overall study results and limits: A later analysis linked a missense DCLRE1C variant to TCR beta V- and J-gene trimming. It was reported that TCR beta sequences correctly inferred the HLA-A and HLA-B alleles for most subjects.

The material sequenced was PBMCs. The rearrangement links TRBV29-1 to TRBJ1-2; TRBD1 is a possible D gene (5 bases). This TCR came from a woman in her twenties or thirties in good health and CMV-seronegative. The CDR3 region is CSVAPGLLNYGYTF. As DNA, the CDR3 is TGCAGCGTTGCTCCGGGACTCCTTAACTATGGCTACACCTTC.